One and the same sample provided the 29 T cell receptor beta chains below, sequenced in a study of regulatory T cells in long-lasting Graves disease. iRepertoire HTBI primers and Arm-PCR of CDR3 regions built TCR beta libraries. One entry per CDR3 protein results from TCRdb running MiXCR on the multiplex PCR reads. The data show a few hundred thousand distinct CDR3 sequences, more than 15% seen once. The sample's time point: newly diagnosed GD, antithyroid drugs for less than 3 months. The TCR library used RNA extracted from PBMCs. These data also featured in a second study, about T cells in Graves' hyperthyroidism and ophthalmopathy.

The sample consisted of peripheral blood mononuclear cells (PBMCs), taken at new diagnosis, from a patient treated with antithyroid drugs. These receptor sequences come from a woman younger than 45 with Graves disease.

As concerns this clonotype: A single base is all that separates this from a far larger clone, so a read error is likely. V is TRBV11-3 and J is TRBJ2-3; TRBD1 matches at 7 bases. The V gene's germline CDR1 is SGHNT and CDR2 YENEEA. This CDR3 is 15 amino acids long. DNA of the CDR3: TGTGCCAGCAGTACGCTTGGGGACAGCACAGATATGCAGTATTTT. Protein: CASSTLGDSTDMQYF.

Ten or more counts support this clonotype. V and J are TRBV2 and TRBJ1-5; D is undetermined. V lost 6 bases to trimming and J lost 0 bases, with 12 bases between them. The CDR3 is 15 amino acids. The V gene's germline CDR1 is SNHLY and CDR2 FYNNEI. Here the CDR3 DNA reads TGTGCCAGCAGGAGATACAGAGATAGCAATCAGCCCCAGCATTTT. It is translated as CASRRYRDSNQPQHF.

On this clonotype: A much larger clone is a single base away; this may be a read error. The CDR3 carries no conserved terminal phenylalanine or tryptophan, so it likely arises from a read error. J is TRBJ2-7 and V is TRBV20-1; 8 nucleotides agree with TRBD1. V lost 6 bases to trimming and J lost 3 bases; unmatched junction nucleotides: 4. CDR1 is DFQATT and CDR2 is SNEGSKA in the germline V gene (reference sequence). The CDR3 runs 12 residues. As DNA, the CDR3 is TGCAGTGCATCAGGACAGGGCTACGAGCAGTACTCC. It yields the protein CSASGQGYEQYS.

The chain links TRBV28 to TRBJ1-3, with D unresolved. Germline CDR1 MDHEN, CDR2 SYDVKM. Trimming took off 9 bases at V and 0 bases at J, with 6 bases between the two ends. CDR3 length equals 12 residues. DNA for the CDR3: TGTGCCAGTGGCCCCTCTGGAAACACCATATATTTT. Protein sequence: CASGPSGNTIYF.

This clonotype appeared many times. The V gene is TRBV18, the J gene TRBJ1-1; no clear D gene. The CDR3 sequence is 14 residues long. The germline CDR1 and CDR2 sequences are KGHSH and LQKENI. V lost 5 bases and J lost 4, with 14 bases in between. The CDR3 DNA is TGTGCCAGCTCAGGGAACGGGAGGCGCACTGAAGCTTTCTTT. It encodes CASSGNGRRTEAFF.

Ten or more counts support this clonotype. The rearrangement links TRBV3-1 to TRBJ2-7; possible D gene TRBD2, 6 bases. Germline V lookup: CDR1 LGHDT, CDR2 YNNKEL (reference sequence). V lost 7 bases and J lost 2, with 12 bases in between. This CDR3 has 13 amino acids. CDR3 sequence (DNA): TGTGCCAGCAAAAGTAGCGGCCCCTACGAGCAGTACTTC. Its protein is CASKSSGPYEQYF.

This chain uses TRBV29-1 with TRBJ2-1; tentatively, D is TRBD1 or TRBD2 (6 bases each). The germline V gene encodes CDR1 SQVTM and CDR2 ANQGSEA. The CDR3 totals 13 residues. V lost 4 bases and J 8 bases, leaving 15 bases between the germline ends. The CDR3 spells CSVVGRGGDEQFF. CDR3 nucleotide sequence: TGCAGCGTTGTGGGCAGGGGAGGCGATGAGCAGTTCTTC.

The V and J genes are TRBV25-1 and TRBJ1-1, with D possibly being TRBD1 (5 bases). Between the trimmed V and J ends, which lost 7 bases and 7 bases, there was a span of 10 bases. Germline CDR1 and CDR2: MGHDK and SYGVNS. The CDR3 has 11 amino acids. For the CDR3, the DNA is TGTGCCAGCACAAAGGGGCTTGAAGCTTTCTTT. Translation: CASTKGLEAFF.

This clonotype was counted a few times. This sequence joins TRBV25-1 and TRBJ1-4; the D is unclear. The germline V gene has CDR1 MGHDK and CDR2 SYGVNS. With 6 bases removed from V and 8 bases from J, the gap between germline ends came to 19 bases. The CDR3 spans 15 residues. The CDR3 region is CASSPLIGPREKLFF. The CDR3 nucleotides read TGTGCCAGCAGCCCTCTCATTGGACCCAGGGAAAAACTGTTTTTT.

This clonotype came up many times. The J gene is TRBJ2-5, the V gene TRBV7-2; D unresolved. CDR3 size: 11 residues. Germline lookup yields CDR1 SGHTA and CDR2 FQGNSA. V lost 5 bases, J lost 2 bases, and 3 bases lay in between. CDR3 residues: CASSKQETQYF. The CDR3 nucleotides read TGTGCCAGCAGCAAGCAAGAGACCCAGTACTTC.

In DNA, the CDR3 is TGTGCCAGCACCCCTGCGGGACAGGGGGTAAATGAGCAGTTCTTC. Protein sequence: CASTPAGQGVNEQFF. This chain joins TRBV7-9 and TRBJ2-1; 11 bases align to TRBD1. The junction had 9 bases not matched to a gene; V was cut back by 7 bases and J by 7 bases. This CDR3 contains 15 residues. In germline, CDR1 is SEHNR, CDR2 FQNEAQ (reference sequence).

The chain recombines TRBV12-3 or TRBV12-4 with TRBJ1-5, with D unresolved. Trimming removed 2 bases at V and 4 bases at J, with 6 bases between. The CDR3 consists of 13 residues. CDR3 residues: CASSLRSNQPQHF. CDR3 bases: TGTGCCAGCAGTTTACGGTCAAATCAGCCCCAGCATTTT.

This clonotype was detected many times. The V call is TRBV5-1, the J call TRBJ2-2; 7 bases agree with TRBD1. Germline values: CDR1 SGHRS, CDR2 YFSETQ. J lost 5 bases, V lost 0 bases, and 4 bases had no gene match. The CDR3 extends over 15 amino acids. The CDR3 loop reads CASSLEPGGTGELFF. CDR3 in DNA: TGCGCCAGCAGCTTGGAGCCAGGGGGAACCGGGGAGCTGTTTTTT.

The rearrangement joins TRBV19 to TRBJ1-2, with D hard to call. Germline V lookup: CDR1 LNHDA, CDR2 SQIVND (reference sequence). The CDR3 consists of 14 residues. V lost 2 bases to trimming and J lost 4 bases, with 11 bases between them. The CDR3: CASSIFQVGYGYTF. CDR3 DNA: TGTGCCAGTAGTATATTTCAGGTCGGCTATGGCTACACCTTC.

This clonotype was seen repeatedly, ten times or more. The CDR3 DNA reads TGTGCCAGCAGCTTTGAGTTTAGGCCTTCCACAGATACGCAGTATTTT. Translated, it gives CASSFEFRPSTDTQYF. The V and J genes are TRBV7-9 and TRBJ2-3; D remains unclear. Looked up from germline, CDR1 is SEHNR and CDR2 is FQNEAQ (reference sequence). With 3 bases removed from V and 2 bases from J, the gap between germline ends came to 15 bases. The CDR3 is 16 amino acids.

This clonotype was observed many times. V usage is TRBV11-2 and J usage is TRBJ2-7; a weak D match, TRBD2 (5 bases). Per the germline V gene, CDR1 is SGHAT and CDR2 is FQNNGV. Deletions cut 3 bases from V and 2 bases from J, with 11 bases between. This CDR3 spans 14 amino acids. The CDR3: CASSLRGPPYEQYF. Written as DNA, the CDR3 is TGTGCCAGCAGCTTGAGAGGGCCTCCCTACGAGCAGTACTTC.

In this sample, this clonotype turned up many times. The chain recombines TRBV10-3 with TRBJ1-2, with D unresolved. Trimming left V 7 bases short and J 2 bases short, with 11 bases between. This CDR3 is built from 13 residues. From germline, CDR1 is ENHRY and CDR2 SYGVKD. CDR3 amino acids: CAITDVLNYGYTF. The CDR3 region has the DNA TGTGCCATCACTGACGTCTTAAACTATGGCTACACCTTC.

This clonotype was counted a few times. The chain uses TRBV20-1 and TRBJ2-1, with D unclear. Germline V gene lookup returns CDR1 DFQATT and CDR2 SNEGSKA (reference sequence). V was shortened by 1 base and J by 0 bases, with 13 bases between the two germline ends. This CDR3 spans 16 amino acids. The CDR3 is CSARGTGIVSYNEQFF. The CDR3 DNA sequence: TGCAGTGCTAGAGGGACGGGTATCGTCTCCTACAATGAGCAGTTCTTC.

This clonotype was counted only a few times. V is TRBV4-1 and J is TRBJ2-3; 14 bases are shared with TRBD2. The assigned J gene may be wrong: the sequence end matches TRBJ2-5 better. This CDR3 has 18 amino acids. Per germline, CDR1 MGHRA and CDR2 YSYEKL. CDR3 in amino acids: CASSQLTSGGELGETQYF. The CDR3 DNA reads as TGCGCCAGCAGCCAATTGACTAGCGGGGGGGAATTAGGAGAGACCCAGTACTTC.

The chain has TRBV12-3 or TRBV12-4 and TRBJ2-1; D gene unclear. The CDR3 covers 14 residues. The V end lost 6 bases, the J end lost 4 bases, and 13 bases lay between the germline ends. The CDR3 DNA reads TGTGCCAGCAGCCAGAGGACCGAGTACAATGAGCAGTTCTTC. It specifies CASSQRTEYNEQFF.

In this sample, this clonotype turned up many times. V is TRBV6-2 or TRBV6-3 and J is TRBJ2-3; 9 nucleotides line up with TRBD2. CDR3 length: 14 amino acids. The J segment lost 2 bases and the V segment lost 8 bases, leaving 5 bases of the junction unmatched. CDR1 and CDR2 (germline): MNHEY, SVGEGT. Here the CDR3 reads CASFLAGYTDTQYF. Written as DNA, the CDR3 is TGTGCCAGCTTTCTAGCGGGGTACACAGATACGCAGTATTTT.

This clonotype was observed at least ten times. The V gene is TRBV3-1, the J gene TRBJ1-4; a weak D match, TRBD1 (6 bases). The germline V gene has CDR1 LGHDT and CDR2 YNNKEL (reference sequence). V dropped 0 bases and J dropped 7 bases, with 12 bases sitting between them. The CDR3 is 15 amino acids. CDR3 amino acids: CASSQDWGAGEKLFF. DNA of the CDR3: TGTGCCAGCAGCCAAGATTGGGGGGCCGGTGAAAAACTGTTTTTT.

At least ten counts were recorded for this clonotype. The rearrangement uses TRBV5-1 and TRBJ2-7, with 8 positions matching TRBD1. V lost 0 bases to trimming and J lost 3 bases; unmatched junction nucleotides: 5. CDR1 SGHRS and CDR2 YFSETQ come from the germline V gene. The CDR3 contains 15 residues. CDR3 amino acids: CASSLVAGGIYEQYF. In DNA, the CDR3 is TGCGCCAGCAGCTTGGTGGCAGGGGGCATCTACGAGCAGTACTTC.

As concerns this clonotype: Possible read error: a much larger clone is one base away. The rearrangement uses TRBV3-1 and TRBJ1-5; the D is unclear. CDR1 and CDR2 from the germline V gene are LGHDT and YNNKEL (reference sequence). V lost 3 bases, J lost 2 bases, and 8 bases lay in between. The CDR3 contains 14 residues. The DNA of the CDR3 is TGTGCCAGCAGCCAGCGACCCGGCAATCAGCCCCAGCATTTT. Translation gives CASSQRPGNQPQHF.

This clonotype has ten or more counts. The chain links TRBV12-3 or TRBV12-4 to TRBJ1-1, with D possibly TRBD1 on 6 matching bases. The CDR3 covers 13 residues. V dropped 3 bases and J dropped 6 bases, with 11 bases sitting between them. The CDR3 DNA follows: TGTGCCAGCAGTTTTAGGGGGTTCGCTGAAGCTTTCTTT. This gives the protein CASSFRGFAEAFF.

This clonotype was picked up many times. V and J are TRBV2 and TRBJ1-5; D unclear. Germline CDR1 reads SNHLY; CDR2 reads FYNNEI. The CDR3 sequence is 15 residues long. V was clipped by 6 bases and J by 0 bases, with 12 bases between them. The CDR3 nucleotides read TGTGCCAGCAGGTCGCAGGATTATAGCAATCAGCCCCAGCATTTT. This encodes CASRSQDYSNQPQHF.

This clonotype was detected ten times or more. CDR3 bases: TGTGCCACCGGGACTAGCGGGGGCACAGATACGCAGTATTTT. Residues: CATGTSGGTDTQYF. The chain recombines TRBV7-8 with TRBJ2-3; 13 nucleotides line up with TRBD2. V gave up 10 bases and J gave up 1 base; unmatched junction bases: 2. The CDR3 extends over 14 amino acids. Germline lookup yields CDR1 SGHVS and CDR2 FQNEAQ. Full variable domain (rest looked up from reference TRBV7-8 and TRBJ2-3): GAGVSQSPRYKVAKRGQDVALRCDPISGHVSLFWYQQALGQGPEFLTYFQNEAQLDKSGLPSDRFFAERPEGSVSTLKIQRTQQEDSAVYLCATGTSGGTDTQYFGPGTRLTVL.

This clonotype was seen at least ten times. V is TRBV3-1 and J is TRBJ2-3; D is unresolved. V lost 1 base and J 2 bases, leaving 13 bases between the germline ends. Germline values: CDR1 LGHDT, CDR2 YNNKEL (reference sequence). This CDR3 spans 16 amino acids. This chain's CDR3 is CASSQGVVSLTDTQYF. CDR3 DNA: TGTGCCAGCAGCCAAGGCGTGGTCAGTCTCACAGATACGCAGTATTTT.

This clonotype was observed at least ten times. The V gene is TRBV6-1, the J gene TRBJ1-1; 8 nucleotides line up with TRBD1. V lost 3 bases, J lost 3 bases, and 0 bases stayed unmatched. The CDR3 extends over 13 amino acids. Germline assignment: CDR1 MNHNS and CDR2 SASEGT. The CDR3 loop is CASSETGDTEAFF. The CDR3 DNA sequence: TGTGCCAGCAGTGAGACAGGGGACACTGAAGCTTTCTTT.